This TCR beta chain came from a study of T cell changes during pregnancy in multiple sclerosis. The CDR3 loop spans 14 amino acids. Germline V gene sequence: CDR1 SGHAT, CDR2 FQNNGV. V lost 1 base, J lost 4 bases, and 10 bases lay in between. Clones were read by immunoSEQ multiplex PCR, and TCRdb kept only the in-frame ones, dropping some. Found here are about 31,000 clones, roughly 88% of them singletons; the top ten hold about 0.7%. The clonotype was recovered from a female donor in good health, enrolled as a control in a pregnancy study. The specimen was CD4+ T cells from peripheral blood mononuclear cells, collected in the first trimester of pregnancy. The chain couples TRBV11-2 to TRBJ1-2, with a tentative D call TRBD1 (6 bases). CDR3 protein: CASSLAGAGYGYTF. For the CDR3, the DNA is TGTGCCAGCAGCTTAGCAGGGGCTGGCTATGGCTACACCTTC.